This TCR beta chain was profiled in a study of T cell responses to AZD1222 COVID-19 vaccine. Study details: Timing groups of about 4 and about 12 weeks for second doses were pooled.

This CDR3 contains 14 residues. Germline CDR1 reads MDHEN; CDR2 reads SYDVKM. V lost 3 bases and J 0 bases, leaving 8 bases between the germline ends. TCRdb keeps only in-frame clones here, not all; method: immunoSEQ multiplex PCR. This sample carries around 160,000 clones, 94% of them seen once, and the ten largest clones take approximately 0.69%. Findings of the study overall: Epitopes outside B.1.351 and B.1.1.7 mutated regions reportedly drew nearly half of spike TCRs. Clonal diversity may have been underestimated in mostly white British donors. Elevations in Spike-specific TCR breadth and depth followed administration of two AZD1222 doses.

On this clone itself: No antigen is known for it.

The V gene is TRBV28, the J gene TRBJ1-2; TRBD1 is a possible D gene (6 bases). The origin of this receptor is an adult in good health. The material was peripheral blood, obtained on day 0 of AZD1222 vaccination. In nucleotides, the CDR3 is TGTGCCAGCAGTTTGGACAGACCTAACTATGGCTACACCTTC. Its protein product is CASSLDRPNYGYTF.